This TCR beta chain derives from a study of spatial heterogeneity in lung cancer. Time point of the sample: sample taken at primary tumor resection. The sequenced material consisted of unsorted whole RNA from tumor, nontumor lung or frozen PBMC. The donors comprised some 70 untreated early-stage non-small cell lung cancer patients. MiXCR was run by TCRdb on the 5' RACE reads, yielding one entry per CDR3 protein. The table shows approximately 11,000 distinct CDR3 sequences, with around 3.5% occurring only once. This clonotype was counted ten times or more. This beta chain was picked up by a library intended for alpha chains and is off target, so its count carries little meaning. CDR1 is WSHSY, CDR2 SAAADI, per germline. Trimming cost V 2 bases and J 9 bases, with 4 bases left between them. This CDR3 spans 10 amino acids.

This receptor was identified in a female donor with early-stage non-small cell lung cancer. The chain carries TRBV10-2 and TRBJ1-1; D remains unclear. The specimen comprised PBMCs, sampled at surgery. The CDR3 DNA follows: TGCGCCAGCAGTGAGGGCCAAGCTTTCTTT. As protein: CASSEGQAFF.